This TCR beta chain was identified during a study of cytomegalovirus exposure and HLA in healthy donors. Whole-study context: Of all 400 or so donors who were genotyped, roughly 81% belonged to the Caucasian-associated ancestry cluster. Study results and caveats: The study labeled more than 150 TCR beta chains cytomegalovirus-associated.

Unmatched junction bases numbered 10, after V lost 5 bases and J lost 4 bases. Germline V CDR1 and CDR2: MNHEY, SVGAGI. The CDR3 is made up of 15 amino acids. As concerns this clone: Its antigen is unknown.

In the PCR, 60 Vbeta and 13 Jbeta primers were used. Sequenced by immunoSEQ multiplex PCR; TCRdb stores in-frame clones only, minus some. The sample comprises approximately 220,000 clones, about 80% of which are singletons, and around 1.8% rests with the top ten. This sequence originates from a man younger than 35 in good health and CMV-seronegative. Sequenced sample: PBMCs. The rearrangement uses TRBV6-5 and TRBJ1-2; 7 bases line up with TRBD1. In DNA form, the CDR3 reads TGTGCCAGCAGTACTGGGGACAGAGTTTCCTATGGCTACACCTTC. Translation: CASSTGDRVSYGYTF.